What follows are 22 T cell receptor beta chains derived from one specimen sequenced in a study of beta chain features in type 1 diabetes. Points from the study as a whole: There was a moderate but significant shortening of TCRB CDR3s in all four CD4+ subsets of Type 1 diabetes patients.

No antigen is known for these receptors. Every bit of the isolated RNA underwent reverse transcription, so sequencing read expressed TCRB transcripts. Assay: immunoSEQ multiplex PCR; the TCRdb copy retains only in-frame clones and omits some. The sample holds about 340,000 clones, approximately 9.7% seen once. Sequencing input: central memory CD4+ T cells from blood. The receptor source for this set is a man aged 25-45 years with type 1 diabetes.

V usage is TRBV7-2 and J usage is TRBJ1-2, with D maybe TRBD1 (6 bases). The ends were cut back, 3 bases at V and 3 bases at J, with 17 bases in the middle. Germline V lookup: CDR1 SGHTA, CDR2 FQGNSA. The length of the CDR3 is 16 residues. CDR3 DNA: TGTGCCAGCAGCTTGTGGGATGACAGGACAGACTATGGCTACACCTTC. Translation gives CASSLWDDRTDYGYTF.

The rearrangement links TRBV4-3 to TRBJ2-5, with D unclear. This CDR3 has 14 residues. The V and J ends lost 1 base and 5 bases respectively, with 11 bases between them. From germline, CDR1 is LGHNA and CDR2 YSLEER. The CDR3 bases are TGCGCCAGCAGCCAAGCGAATAGGCGGGAGACCCAGTACTTC. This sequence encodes CASSQANRRETQYF.

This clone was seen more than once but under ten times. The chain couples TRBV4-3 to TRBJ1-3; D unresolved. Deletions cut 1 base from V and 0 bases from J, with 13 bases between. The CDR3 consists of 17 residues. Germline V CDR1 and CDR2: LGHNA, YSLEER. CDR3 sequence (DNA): TGCGCCAGCAGCCAAGCCCCAGGCGGTGGCTCTGGAAACACCATATATTTT. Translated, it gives CASSQAPGGGSGNTIYF.

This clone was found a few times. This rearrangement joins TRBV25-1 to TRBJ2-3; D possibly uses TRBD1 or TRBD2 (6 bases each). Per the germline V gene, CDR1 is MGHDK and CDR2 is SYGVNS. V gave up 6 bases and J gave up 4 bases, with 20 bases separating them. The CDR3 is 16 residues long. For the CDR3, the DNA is TGTGCCAGCAGGGGACAAGCGGGCAGGCGGTCAGATACGCAGTATTTT. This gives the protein CASRGQAGRRSDTQYF.

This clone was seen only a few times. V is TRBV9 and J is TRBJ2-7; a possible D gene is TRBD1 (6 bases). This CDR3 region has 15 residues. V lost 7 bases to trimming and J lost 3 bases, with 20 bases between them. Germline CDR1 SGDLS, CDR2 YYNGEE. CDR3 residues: CASAPGQNSFYEQYF. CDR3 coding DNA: TGTGCCAGCGCGCCCGGACAGAACTCGTTCTACGAGCAGTACTTC.

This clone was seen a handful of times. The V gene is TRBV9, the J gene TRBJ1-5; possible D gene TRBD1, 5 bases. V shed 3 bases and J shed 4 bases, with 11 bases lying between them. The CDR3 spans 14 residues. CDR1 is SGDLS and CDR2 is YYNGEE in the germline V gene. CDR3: CASSAIGGNQPQHF. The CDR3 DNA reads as TGTGCCAGCAGCGCAATCGGGGGGAATCAGCCCCAGCATTTT.

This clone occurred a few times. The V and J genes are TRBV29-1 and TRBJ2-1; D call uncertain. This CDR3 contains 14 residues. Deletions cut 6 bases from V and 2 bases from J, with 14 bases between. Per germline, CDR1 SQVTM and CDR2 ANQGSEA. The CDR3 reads CSVDNPRAYNEQFF. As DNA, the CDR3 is TGCAGCGTCGACAACCCTCGTGCCTACAATGAGCAGTTCTTC.

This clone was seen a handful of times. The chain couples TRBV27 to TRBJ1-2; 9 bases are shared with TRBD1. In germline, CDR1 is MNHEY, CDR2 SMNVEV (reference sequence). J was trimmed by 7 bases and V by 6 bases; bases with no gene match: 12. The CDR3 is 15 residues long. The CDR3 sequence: CASRATGGGLSGYTF. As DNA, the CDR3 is TGTGCCAGCAGGGCCACAGGGGGCGGTTTGAGTGGCTACACCTTC.

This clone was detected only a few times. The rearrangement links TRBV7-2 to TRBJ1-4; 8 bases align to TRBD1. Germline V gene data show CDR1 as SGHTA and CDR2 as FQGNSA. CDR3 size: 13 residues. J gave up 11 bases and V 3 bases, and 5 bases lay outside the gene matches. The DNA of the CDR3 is TGTGCCAGCAGCTTTGGACAGGGAGAGAAACTGTTTTTT. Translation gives CASSFGQGEKLFF.

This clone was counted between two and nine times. The CDR3 region is CASSPGPSRDEKLFF. The CDR3 region has the DNA TGTGCCAGCAGCCCAGGACCCTCGAGGGATGAAAAACTGTTTTTT. The V and J genes are TRBV7-2 and TRBJ1-4, with no clear D. The V end was cut by 5 bases, the J end by 6 bases, with 16 bases between. The CDR3 loop spans 15 amino acids. CDR1 is SGHTA and CDR2 is FQGNSA in the germline V gene.

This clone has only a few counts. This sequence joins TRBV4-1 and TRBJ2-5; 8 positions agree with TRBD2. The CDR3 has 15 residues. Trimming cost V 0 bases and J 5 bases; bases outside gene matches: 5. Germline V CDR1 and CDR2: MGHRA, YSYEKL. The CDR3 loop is CASSQDEAGDETQYF. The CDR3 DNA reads TGCGCCAGCAGCCAAGATGAAGCGGGGGATGAGACCCAGTACTTC.

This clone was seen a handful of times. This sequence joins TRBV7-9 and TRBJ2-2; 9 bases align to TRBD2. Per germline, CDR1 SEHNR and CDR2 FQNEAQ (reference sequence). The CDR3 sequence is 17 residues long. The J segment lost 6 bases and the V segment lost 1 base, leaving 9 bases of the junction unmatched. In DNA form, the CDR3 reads TGTGCCAGCAGCTTAGGGGCTAGCGGGGTATTCCCCGGGGAGCTGTTTTTT. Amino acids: CASSLGASGVFPGELFF.

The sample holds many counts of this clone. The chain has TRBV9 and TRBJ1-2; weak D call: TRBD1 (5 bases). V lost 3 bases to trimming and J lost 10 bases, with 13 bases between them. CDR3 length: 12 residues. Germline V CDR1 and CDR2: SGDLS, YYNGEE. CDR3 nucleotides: TGTGCCAGCAGCGCCGGGGCCAGTCACTACACCTTC. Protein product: CASSAGASHYTF. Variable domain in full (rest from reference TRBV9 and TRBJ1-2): DSGVTQTPKHLITATGQRVTLRCSPRSGDLSVYWYQQSLDQGLQFLIQYYNGEERAKGNILERFSAQQFPDLHSELNLSSLELGDSALYFCASSAGASHYTFGSGTRLTVV.

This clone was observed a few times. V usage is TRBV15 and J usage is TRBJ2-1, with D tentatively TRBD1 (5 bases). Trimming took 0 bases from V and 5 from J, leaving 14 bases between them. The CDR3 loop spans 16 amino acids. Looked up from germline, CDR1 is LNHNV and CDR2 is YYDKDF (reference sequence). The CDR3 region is CATSRDWEGANNEQFF. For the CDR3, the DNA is TGTGCCACCAGCAGAGATTGGGAAGGGGCGAACAATGAGCAGTTCTTC.

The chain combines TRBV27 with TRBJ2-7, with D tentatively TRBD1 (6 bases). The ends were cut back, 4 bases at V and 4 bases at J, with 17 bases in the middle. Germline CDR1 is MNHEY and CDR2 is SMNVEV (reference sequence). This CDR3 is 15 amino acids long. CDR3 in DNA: TGTGCCAGCAGTTCCCAGGGGTTCAACGAATACGAGCAGTACTTC. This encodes CASSSQGFNEYEQYF.

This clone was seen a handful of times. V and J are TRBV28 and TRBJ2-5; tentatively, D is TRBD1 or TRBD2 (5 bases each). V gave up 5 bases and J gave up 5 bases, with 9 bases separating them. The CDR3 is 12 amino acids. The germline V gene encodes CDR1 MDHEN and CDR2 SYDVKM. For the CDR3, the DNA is TGTGCCAGCAGTCCGGGGCAGGAGACCCAGTACTTC. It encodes CASSPGQETQYF.

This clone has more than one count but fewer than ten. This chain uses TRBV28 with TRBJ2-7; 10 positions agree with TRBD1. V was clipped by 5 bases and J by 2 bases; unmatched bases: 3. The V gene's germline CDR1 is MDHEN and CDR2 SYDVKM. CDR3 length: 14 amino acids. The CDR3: CASSRTGGAYEQYF. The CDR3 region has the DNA TGTGCCAGCAGTCGGACAGGGGGAGCCTACGAGCAGTACTTC.

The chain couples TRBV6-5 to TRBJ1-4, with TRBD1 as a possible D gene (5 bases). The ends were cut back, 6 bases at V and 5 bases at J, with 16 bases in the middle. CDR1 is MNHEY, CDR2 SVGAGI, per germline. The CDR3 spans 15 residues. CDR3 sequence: CASSNSGIANEKLFF. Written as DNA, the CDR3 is TGTGCCAGCAGCAACTCAGGGATTGCAAATGAAAAACTGTTTTTT.

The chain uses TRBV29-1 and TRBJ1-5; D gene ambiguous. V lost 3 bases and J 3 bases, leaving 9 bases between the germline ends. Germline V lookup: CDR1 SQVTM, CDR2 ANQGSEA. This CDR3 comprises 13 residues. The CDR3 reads CSVEVSYNQPQHF. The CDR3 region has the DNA TGCAGCGTTGAGGTCAGCTACAATCAGCCCCAGCATTTT.

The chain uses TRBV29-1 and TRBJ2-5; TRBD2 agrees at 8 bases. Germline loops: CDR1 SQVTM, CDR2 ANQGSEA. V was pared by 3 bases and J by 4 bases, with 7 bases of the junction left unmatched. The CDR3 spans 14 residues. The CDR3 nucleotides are TGCAGCGTTGACGGAATAGCGGGGTTAGAGACCCAGTACTTC. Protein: CSVDGIAGLETQYF.

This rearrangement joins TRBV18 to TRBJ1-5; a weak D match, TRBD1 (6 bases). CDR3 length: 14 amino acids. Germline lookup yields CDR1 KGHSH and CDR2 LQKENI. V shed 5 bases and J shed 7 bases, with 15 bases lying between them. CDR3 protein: CASSFSGEGQPQHF. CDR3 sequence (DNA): TGTGCCAGCTCATTCTCAGGGGAGGGACAGCCCCAGCATTTT.

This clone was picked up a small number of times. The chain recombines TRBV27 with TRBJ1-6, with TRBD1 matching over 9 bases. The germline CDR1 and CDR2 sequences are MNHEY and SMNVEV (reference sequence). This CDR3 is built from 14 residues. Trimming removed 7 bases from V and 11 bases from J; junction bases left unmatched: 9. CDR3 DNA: TGTGCCAGCACGGACAGGGGCAGGGGGACACCCCTCCACTTT. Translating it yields CASTDRGRGTPLHF.